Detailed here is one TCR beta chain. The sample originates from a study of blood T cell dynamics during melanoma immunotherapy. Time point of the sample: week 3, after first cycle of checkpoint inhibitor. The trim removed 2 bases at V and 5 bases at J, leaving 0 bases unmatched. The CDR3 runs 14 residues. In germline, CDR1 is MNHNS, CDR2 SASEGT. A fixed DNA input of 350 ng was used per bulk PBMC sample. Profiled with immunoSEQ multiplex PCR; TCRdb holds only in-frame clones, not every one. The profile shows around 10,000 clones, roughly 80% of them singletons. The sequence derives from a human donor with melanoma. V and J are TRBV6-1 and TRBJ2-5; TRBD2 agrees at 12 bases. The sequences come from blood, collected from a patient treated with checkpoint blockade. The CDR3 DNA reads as TGTGCCAGCAGTGAACTAGCGGGAGGGGAGACCCAGTACTTC. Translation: CASSELAGGETQYF.